This T cell receptor (beta chain) was identified during a study of T cell repertoires in cytomegalovirus infection. Concerning this clonotype itself: Its antigen is not identified.

One entry per CDR3 protein results from TCRdb running MiXCR on the reads. The table has about 360,000 distinct CDR3 sequences, approximately 35% seen once; the top ten hold approximately 12%. The V gene lost 5 bases and the J gene lost 6 bases, with 9 bases spanning the gap. From germline, CDR1 is MNHEY and CDR2 SVGEGT. This CDR3 is built from 12 residues. Specimen: cultured PBMCs, collected from culture after CMV antigen stimulation. The clonotype originates from a human donor in good health (CMV status not recorded). Some clones in this sample may be carry-over from other donors' samples. The rearrangement joins TRBV6-2 or TRBV6-3 to TRBJ2-3; D uncertain. The CDR3 spells CASSLRVDTQYF. The CDR3 DNA sequence: TGTGCCAGCAGTCTTAGAGTGGATACGCAGTATTTT.